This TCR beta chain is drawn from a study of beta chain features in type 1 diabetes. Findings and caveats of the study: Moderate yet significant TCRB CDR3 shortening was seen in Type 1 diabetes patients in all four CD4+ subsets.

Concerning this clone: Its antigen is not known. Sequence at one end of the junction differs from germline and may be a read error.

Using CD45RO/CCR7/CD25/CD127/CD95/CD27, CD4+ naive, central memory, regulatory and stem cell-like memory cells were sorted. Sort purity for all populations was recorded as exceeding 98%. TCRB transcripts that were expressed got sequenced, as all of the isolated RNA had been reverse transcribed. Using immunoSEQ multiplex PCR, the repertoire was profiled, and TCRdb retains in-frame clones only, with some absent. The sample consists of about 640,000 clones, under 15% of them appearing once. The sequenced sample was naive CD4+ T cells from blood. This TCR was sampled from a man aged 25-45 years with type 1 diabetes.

The CDR3 is CASSQEDLANTIYF. In DNA form, the CDR3 reads TGCGCCAGCAGCCAGGAGGATCTTGCAAACACCATATATTTT. The chain recombines TRBV7-9 with TRBJ1-3; no clear D. Germline V gene sequence: CDR1 SEHNR, CDR2 FQNEAQ (reference sequence). CDR3 length equals 14 residues.